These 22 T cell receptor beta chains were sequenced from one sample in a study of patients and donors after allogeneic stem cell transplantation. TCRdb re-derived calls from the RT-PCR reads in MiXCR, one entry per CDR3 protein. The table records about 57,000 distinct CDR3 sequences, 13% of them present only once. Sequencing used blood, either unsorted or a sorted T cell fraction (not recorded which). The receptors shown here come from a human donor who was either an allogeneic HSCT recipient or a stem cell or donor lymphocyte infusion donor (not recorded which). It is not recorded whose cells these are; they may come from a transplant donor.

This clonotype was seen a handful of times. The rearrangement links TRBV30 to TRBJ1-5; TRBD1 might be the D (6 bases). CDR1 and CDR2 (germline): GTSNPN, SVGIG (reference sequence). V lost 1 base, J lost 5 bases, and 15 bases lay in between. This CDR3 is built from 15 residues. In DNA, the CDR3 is TGTGCCTGGAGTGGACAAACAGGGAAAGATCAGCCCCAGCATTTT. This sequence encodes CAWSGQTGKDQPQHF.

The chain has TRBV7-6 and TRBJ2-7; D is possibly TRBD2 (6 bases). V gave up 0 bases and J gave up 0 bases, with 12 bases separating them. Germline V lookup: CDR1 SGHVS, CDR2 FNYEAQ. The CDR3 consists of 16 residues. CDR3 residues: CASSLARPSVSYEQYF. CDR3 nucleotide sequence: TGTGCCAGCAGCTTAGCAAGGCCTAGCGTCTCCTACGAGCAGTACTTC.

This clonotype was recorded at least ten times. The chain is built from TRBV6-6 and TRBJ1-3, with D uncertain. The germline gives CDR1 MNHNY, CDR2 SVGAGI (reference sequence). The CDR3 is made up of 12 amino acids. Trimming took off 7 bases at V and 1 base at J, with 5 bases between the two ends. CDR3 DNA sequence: TGTGCCAGCACCGAGTCTGGAAACACCATATATTTT. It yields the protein CASTESGNTIYF.

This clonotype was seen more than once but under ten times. CDR3 region: CASSLESLAGYNEQFF. Written as DNA, the CDR3 is TGTGCCAGCAGCTTAGAGAGCCTAGCGGGCTACAATGAGCAGTTCTTC. This sequence joins TRBV11-2 and TRBJ2-1, with 8 nucleotides matching TRBD2. CDR1 and CDR2 from the germline V gene are SGHAT and FQNNGV. The junction had 4 bases not matched to a gene; V was cut back by 0 bases and J by 3 bases. This CDR3 is built from 16 residues.

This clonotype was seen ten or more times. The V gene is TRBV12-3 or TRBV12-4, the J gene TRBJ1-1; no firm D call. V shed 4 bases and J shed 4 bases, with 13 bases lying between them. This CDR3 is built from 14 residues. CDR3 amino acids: CASSYRFSGTEAFF. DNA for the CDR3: TGTGCCAGCAGTTATCGGTTCTCGGGCACTGAAGCTTTCTTT.

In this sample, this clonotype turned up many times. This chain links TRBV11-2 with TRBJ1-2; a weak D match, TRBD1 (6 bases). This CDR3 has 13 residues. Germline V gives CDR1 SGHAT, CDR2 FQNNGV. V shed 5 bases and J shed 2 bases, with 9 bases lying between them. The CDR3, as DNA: TGTGCCAGCAGCGGAACAGGGAACTATGGCTACACCTTC. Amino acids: CASSGTGNYGYTF. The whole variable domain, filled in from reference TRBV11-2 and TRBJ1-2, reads EAGVAQSPRYKIIEKRQSVAFWCNPISGHATLYWYQQILGQGPKLLIQFQNNGVVDDSQLPKDRFSAERLKGVDSTLKIQPAKLEDSAVYLCASSGTGNYGYTFGSGTRLTVV.

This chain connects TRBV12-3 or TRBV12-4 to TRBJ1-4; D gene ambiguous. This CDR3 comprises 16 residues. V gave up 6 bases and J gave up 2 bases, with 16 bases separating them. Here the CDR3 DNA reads TGTGCCAGCAGCATTGGGCTTGGGGAGACTAATGAAAAACTGTTTTTT. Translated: CASSIGLGETNEKLFF.

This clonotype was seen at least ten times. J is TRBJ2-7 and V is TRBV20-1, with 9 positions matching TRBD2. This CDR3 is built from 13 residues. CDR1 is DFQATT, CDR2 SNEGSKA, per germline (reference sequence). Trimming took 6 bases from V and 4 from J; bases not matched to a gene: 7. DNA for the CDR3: TGCAGTGCACGGCCGGGACTAGCTTACGAGCAGTACTTC. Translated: CSARPGLAYEQYF.

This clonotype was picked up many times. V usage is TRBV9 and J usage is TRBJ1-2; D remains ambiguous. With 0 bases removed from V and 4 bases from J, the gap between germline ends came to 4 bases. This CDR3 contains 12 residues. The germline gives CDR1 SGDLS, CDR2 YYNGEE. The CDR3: CASSVDSYGYTF. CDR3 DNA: TGTGCCAGCAGCGTAGATAGCTATGGCTACACCTTC.

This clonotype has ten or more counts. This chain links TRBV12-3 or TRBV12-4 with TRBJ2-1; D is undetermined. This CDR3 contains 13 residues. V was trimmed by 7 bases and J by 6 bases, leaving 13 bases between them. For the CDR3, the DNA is TGTGCCAGCATCCCCGCAGTAGGCAATGAGCAGTTCTTC. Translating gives CASIPAVGNEQFF.

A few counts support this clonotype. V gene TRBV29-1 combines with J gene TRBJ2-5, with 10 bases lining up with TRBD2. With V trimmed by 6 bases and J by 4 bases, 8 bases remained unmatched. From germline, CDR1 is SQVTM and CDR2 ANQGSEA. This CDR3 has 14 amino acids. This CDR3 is CSVSLAGVGETQYF. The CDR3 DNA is TGCAGCGTGTCCCTAGCGGGAGTTGGAGAGACCCAGTACTTC.

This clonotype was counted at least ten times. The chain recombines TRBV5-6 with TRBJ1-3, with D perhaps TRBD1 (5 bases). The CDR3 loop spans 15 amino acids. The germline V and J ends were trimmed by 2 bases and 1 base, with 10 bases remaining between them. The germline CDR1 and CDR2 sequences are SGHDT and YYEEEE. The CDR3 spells CASSFRGSSGNTIYF. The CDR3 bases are TGTGCCAGCAGCTTTAGGGGTTCGTCTGGAAACACCATATATTTT. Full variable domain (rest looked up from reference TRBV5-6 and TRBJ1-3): DAGVTQSPTHLIKTRGQQVTLRCSPKSGHDTVSWYQQALGQGPQFIFQYYEEEERQRGNFPDRFSGHQFPNYSSELNVNALLLGDSALYLCASSFRGSSGNTIYFGEGSWLTVV.

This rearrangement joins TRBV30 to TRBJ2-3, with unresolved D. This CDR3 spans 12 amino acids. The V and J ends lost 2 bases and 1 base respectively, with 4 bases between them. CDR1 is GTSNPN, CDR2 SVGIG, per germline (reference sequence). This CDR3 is CAWSRGTDTQYF. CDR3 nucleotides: TGTGCCTGGAGTCGAGGCACAGATACGCAGTATTTT.

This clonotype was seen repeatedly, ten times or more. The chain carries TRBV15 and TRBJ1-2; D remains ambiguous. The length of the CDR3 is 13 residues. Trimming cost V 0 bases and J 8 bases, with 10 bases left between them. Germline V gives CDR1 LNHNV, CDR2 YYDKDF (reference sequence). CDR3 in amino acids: CATSRDLGLGYTF. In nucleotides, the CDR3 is TGTGCCACCAGCAGAGATCTAGGTTTGGGCTACACCTTC.

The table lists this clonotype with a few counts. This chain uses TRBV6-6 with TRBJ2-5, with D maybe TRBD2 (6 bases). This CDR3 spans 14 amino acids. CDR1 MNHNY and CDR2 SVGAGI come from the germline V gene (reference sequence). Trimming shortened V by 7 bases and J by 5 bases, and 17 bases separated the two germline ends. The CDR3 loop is CASIMRAGSETQYF. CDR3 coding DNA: TGTGCCAGCATTATGCGGGCGGGGTCGGAGACCCAGTACTTC.

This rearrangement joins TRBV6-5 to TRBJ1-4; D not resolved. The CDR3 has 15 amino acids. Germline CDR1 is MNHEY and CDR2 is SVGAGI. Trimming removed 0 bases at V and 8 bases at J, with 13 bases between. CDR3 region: CASSYSAGVAEKLFF. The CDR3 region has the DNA TGTGCCAGCAGTTACTCGGCGGGAGTTGCGGAAAAACTGTTTTTT.

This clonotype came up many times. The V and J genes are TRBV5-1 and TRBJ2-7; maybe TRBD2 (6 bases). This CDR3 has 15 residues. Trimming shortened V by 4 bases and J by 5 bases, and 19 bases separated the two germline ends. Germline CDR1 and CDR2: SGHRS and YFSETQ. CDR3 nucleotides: TGCGCCAGCAGCGAACGGTTGGAGGGCGCCGACGAGCAGTACTTC. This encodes CASSERLEGADEQYF. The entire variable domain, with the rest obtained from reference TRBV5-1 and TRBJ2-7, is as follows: KAGVTQTPRYLIKTRGQQVTLSCSPISGHRSVSWYQQTPGQGLQFLFEYFSETQRNKGNFPGRFSGRQFSNSRSEMNVSTLELGDSALYLCASSERLEGADEQYFGPGTRLTVT.

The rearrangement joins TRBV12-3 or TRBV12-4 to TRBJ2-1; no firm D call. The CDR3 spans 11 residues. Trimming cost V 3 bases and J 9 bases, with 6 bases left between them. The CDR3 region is CASSFTGEQFF. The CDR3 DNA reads TGTGCCAGCAGTTTTACGGGTGAGCAGTTCTTC.

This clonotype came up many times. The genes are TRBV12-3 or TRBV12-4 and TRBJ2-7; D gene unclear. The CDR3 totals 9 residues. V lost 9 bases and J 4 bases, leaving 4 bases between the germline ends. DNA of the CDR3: TGTGCCAGTGGGTACGAGCAGTACTTC. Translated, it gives CASGYEQYF.

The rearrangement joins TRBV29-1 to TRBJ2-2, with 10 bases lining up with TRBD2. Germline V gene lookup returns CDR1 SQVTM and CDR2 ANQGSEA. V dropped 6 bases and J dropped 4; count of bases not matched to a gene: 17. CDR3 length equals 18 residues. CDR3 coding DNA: TGCAGCGTGTCTCGGACTGATAGCGGGAGGTTGACCACCGGGGAGCTGTTTTTT. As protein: CSVSRTDSGRLTTGELFF.

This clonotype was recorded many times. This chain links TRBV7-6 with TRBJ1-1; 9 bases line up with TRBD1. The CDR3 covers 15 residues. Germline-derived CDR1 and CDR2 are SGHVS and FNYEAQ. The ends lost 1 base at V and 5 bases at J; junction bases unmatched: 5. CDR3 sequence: CASSLEGTGFTEAFF. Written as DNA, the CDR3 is TGTGCCAGCAGCTTAGAGGGGACAGGGTTTACTGAAGCTTTCTTT.

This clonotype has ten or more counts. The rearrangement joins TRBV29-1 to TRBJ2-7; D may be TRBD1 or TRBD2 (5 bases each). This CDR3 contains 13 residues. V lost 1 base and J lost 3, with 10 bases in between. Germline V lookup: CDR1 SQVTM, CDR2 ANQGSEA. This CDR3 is CSVEVVGGYEQYF. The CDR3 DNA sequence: TGCAGCGTTGAAGTGGTTGGGGGCTACGAGCAGTACTTC.